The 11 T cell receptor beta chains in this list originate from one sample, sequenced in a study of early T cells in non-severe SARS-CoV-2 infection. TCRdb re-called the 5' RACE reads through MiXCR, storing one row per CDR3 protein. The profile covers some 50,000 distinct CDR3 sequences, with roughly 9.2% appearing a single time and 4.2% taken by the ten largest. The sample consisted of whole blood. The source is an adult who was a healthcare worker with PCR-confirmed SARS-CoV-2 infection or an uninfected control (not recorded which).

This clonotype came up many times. This chain's CDR3 is CASSLPQGVGPGKLFF. The CDR3 nucleotides are TGTGCCAGCAGTCTGCCGCAGGGCGTGGGGCCCGGGAAACTGTTTTTT. V is TRBV2 and J is TRBJ1-4, with D possibly matching TRBD1 (5 bases). Germline V gene sequence: CDR1 SNHLY, CDR2 FYNNEI. V lost 5 bases and J lost 11, with 24 bases in between. The CDR3 runs to 16 residues.

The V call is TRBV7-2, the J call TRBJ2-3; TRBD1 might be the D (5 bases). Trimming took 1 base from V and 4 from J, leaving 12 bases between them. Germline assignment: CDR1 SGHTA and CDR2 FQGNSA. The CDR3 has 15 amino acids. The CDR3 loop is CASSLGQGSPDTQYF. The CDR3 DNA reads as TGTGCCAGCAGCTTAGGGCAGGGCTCCCCAGATACGCAGTATTTT.

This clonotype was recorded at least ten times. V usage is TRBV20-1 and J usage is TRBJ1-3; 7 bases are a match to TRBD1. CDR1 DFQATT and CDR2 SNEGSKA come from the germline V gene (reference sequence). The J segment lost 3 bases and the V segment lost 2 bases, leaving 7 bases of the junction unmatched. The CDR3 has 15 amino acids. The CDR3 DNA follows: TGCAGTGCTAGAACTTCGACAGGGAGTGGAAACACCATATATTTT. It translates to CSARTSTGSGNTIYF.

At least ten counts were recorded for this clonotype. This chain's CDR3 is CASSFSDSTNEQFF. In DNA, the CDR3 is TGTGCCAGCAGCTTCTCGGACAGTACTAATGAGCAGTTCTTC. The gene calls are TRBV7-9 and TRBJ2-1; D is perhaps TRBD1 (6 bases). The V gene's germline CDR1 is SEHNR and CDR2 FQNEAQ (reference sequence). The CDR3 is 14 residues long. The germline V and J ends were trimmed by 3 bases and 7 bases, with 13 bases remaining between them.

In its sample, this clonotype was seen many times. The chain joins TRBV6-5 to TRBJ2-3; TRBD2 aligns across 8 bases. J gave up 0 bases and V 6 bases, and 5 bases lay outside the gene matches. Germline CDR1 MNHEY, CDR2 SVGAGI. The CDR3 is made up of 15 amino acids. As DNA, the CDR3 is TGTGCCAGCAGGCCGCGGGGGGCGAGCACAGATACGCAGTATTTT. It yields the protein CASRPRGASTDTQYF.

CDR3 residues: CSGQGEYGYTF. The CDR3 region has the DNA TGCAGTGGGCAGGGGGAGTATGGCTACACCTTC. The chain employs TRBV20-1 and TRBJ1-2; 7 bases align to TRBD1. The V segment lost 7 bases and the J segment 5 bases; nucleotides outside the gene matches: 4. The CDR3 is 11 residues long. Germline CDR1 and CDR2: DFQATT and SNEGSKA (reference sequence).

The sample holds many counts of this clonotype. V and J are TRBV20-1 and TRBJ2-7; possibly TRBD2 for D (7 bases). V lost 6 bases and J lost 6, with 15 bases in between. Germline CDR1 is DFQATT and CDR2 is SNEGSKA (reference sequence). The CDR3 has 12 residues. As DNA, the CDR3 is TGCAGTGCCCGTTCGGGGGGCGGCGAGCAGTACTTC. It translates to CSARSGGGEQYF.

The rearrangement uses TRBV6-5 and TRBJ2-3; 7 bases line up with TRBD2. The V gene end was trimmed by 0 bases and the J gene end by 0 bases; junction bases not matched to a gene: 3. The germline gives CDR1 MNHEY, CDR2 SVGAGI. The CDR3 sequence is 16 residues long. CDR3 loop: CASSYSGGVSTDTQYF. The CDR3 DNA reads TGTGCCAGCAGTTACTCGGGGGGGGTGAGCACAGATACGCAGTATTTT.

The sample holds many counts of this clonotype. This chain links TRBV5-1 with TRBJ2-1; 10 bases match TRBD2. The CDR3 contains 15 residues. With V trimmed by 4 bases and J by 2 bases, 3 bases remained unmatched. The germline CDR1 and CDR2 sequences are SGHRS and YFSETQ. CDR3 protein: CASSISGGPYNEQFF. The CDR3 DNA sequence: TGCGCCAGCAGCATTAGCGGGGGGCCCTACAATGAGCAGTTCTTC.

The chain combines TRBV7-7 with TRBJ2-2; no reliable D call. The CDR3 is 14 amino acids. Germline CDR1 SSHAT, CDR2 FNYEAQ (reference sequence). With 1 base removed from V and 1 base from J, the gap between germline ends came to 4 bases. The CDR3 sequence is CASSLGRNTGELFF. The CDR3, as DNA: TGTGCCAGCAGCTTAGGGCGGAACACCGGGGAGCTGTTTTTT.

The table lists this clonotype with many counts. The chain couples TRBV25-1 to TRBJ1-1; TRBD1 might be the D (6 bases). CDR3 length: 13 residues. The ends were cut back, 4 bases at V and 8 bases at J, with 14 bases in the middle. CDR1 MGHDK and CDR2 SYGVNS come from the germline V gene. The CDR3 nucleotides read TGTGCCAGCAGTGGAGTCAGGGGCGCCGAAGCTTTCTTT. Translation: CASSGVRGAEAFF.